This TCR beta chain was obtained from a study of OX40 agonist ivuxolimab in advanced cancers. Background on the study: The study enrolled dose-escalation patients with hepatocellular carcinoma, melanoma, renal cell or head and neck cancer. Partial responses occurred in Three dose-escalation patients, one with hepatocellular carcinoma and two with cutaneous melanoma. Findings and limits, study-wide: Both CD4+ and CD8+ T cell populations in blood had undergone clonal expansion by week 6 at 0.1 to 3.0 mg/kg.

Turning to this clone: Its antigen is unknown.

The germline V gene has CDR1 SGHTA and CDR2 FQGNSA. The ends were cut back, 4 bases at V and 5 bases at J, with 4 bases in the middle. The CDR3 extends over 11 amino acids. Method: immunoSEQ multiplex PCR; TCRdb's copy keeps in-frame clones and lacks some. The sample has 70,000 to 95,000 clones; roughly 85% are singletons. With autoimmune disease history or systemic immunosuppression, patients were excluded. Source: CD4+ or CD8+ T cells sorted from blood, taken in a trial of the OX40 agonist ivuxolimab. The chain recombines TRBV7-2 with TRBJ2-3; D remains unclear. The source of this sequence is an adult with an advanced solid tumor such as melanoma, head and neck, liver or kidney cancer. CDR3 amino acids: CASSSRDTQYF. CDR3 DNA: TGTGCCAGCAGCTCGAGAGATACGCAGTATTTT.